These 27 T cell receptor beta chains were sequenced from one sample in a study of cytomegalovirus exposure and HLA in healthy donors. The PCR used 60 Vbeta and 13 Jbeta primers. Clones were read by immunoSEQ multiplex PCR, and TCRdb kept only the in-frame ones, dropping some. In the table there are more than 95,000 clones, around 78% of which are singletons. Input material: PBMCs. Receptors were obtained from a man younger than 35 in good health and CMV-seropositive.

This clone was counted between two and nine times. The chain recombines TRBV2 with TRBJ2-7; perhaps TRBD2 as D (6 bases). V was cut by 0 bases and J by 2 bases, with 11 bases left in between. Germline V gene lookup returns CDR1 SNHLY and CDR2 FYNNEI. The CDR3 sequence is 15 residues long. CDR3 nucleotide sequence: TGTGCCAGCAGTGAAGCGCAGTGGAGGGCCTACGAGCAGTACTTC. This codes for CASSEAQWRAYEQYF.

This clone was recorded once. The CDR3 coding sequence is TGTGCCAGCAGAGCAGGGGATCAGCCCCAGCATTTT. This gives the protein CASRAGDQPQHF. The gene calls are TRBV2 and TRBJ1-5; the D gene is possibly TRBD1 (6 bases). The CDR3 sequence is 12 residues long. The V end lost 6 bases, the J end lost 5 bases, and 8 bases lay between the germline ends. Germline V gene lookup returns CDR1 SNHLY and CDR2 FYNNEI.

The CDR3 DNA follows: TGTGCCAGTTTCGGGTCTGTGGAACTGTTTTTT. Translated, it gives CASFGSVELFF. The V call is TRBV28, the J call TRBJ1-4; D is unresolved. V was shortened by 9 bases and J by 12 bases, with 14 bases between the two germline ends. Germline V CDR1 and CDR2: MDHEN, SYDVKM. The CDR3 sequence is 11 residues long. Drawing the rest from reference TRBV28 and TRBJ1-4, the complete variable domain is DVKVTQSSRYLVKRTGEKVFLECVQDMDHENMFWYRQDPGLGLRLIYFSYDVKMKEKGDIPEGYSVSREKKERFSLILESASTNQTSMYLCASFGSVELFFGSGTQLSVL.

This CDR3 reads CASSLFGTEAYEQYF. DNA for the CDR3: TGTGCCAGCAGTTTATTTGGGACAGAAGCCTACGAGCAGTACTTC. The chain couples TRBV27 to TRBJ2-7; 7 bases are a match to TRBD1. This CDR3 spans 15 amino acids. In germline, CDR1 is MNHEY, CDR2 SMNVEV (reference sequence). V lost 1 base and J lost 2; bases outside the gene matches: 5.

The J gene is TRBJ2-7, the V gene TRBV6-5, with 7 bases fitting TRBD2. Trimming took 6 bases from V and 5 from J; bases not matched to a gene: 1. Germline assignment: CDR1 MNHEY and CDR2 SVGAGI. This CDR3 comprises 11 residues. This chain's CDR3 is CASRRGDEQYF. For the CDR3, the DNA is TGTGCCAGCAGACGGGGGGACGAGCAGTACTTC.

CDR3 coding DNA: TGTGCCTGGAGTGTACAGGCGGAGTATAATTCACCCCTCCACTTT. This sequence encodes CAWSVQAEYNSPLHF. The chain employs TRBV30 and TRBJ1-6, with D possibly being TRBD1 (5 bases). V lost 0 bases and J 4 bases, leaving 10 bases between the germline ends. The CDR3 runs 15 residues. Germline CDR1 is GTSNPN and CDR2 is SVGIG (reference sequence). Looking up the rest from reference TRBV30 and TRBJ1-6 gives the full variable domain: SQTIHQWPATLVQPVGSPLSLECTVEGTSNPNLYWYRQAAGRGLQLLFYSVGIGQISSEVPQNLSASRPQDRQFILSSKKLLLSDSGFYLCAWSVQAEYNSPLHFGNGTRLTVT.

V usage is TRBV4-1 and J usage is TRBJ2-3; 9 bases fit TRBD2. The CDR3 spans 16 residues. CDR1 MGHRA and CDR2 YSYEKL come from the germline V gene. V lost 3 bases and J lost 7; bases outside the gene matches: 11. The CDR3 sequence: CASSQASSGDWNTQYF. CDR3 coding DNA: TGCGCCAGCAGCCAGGCTTCTAGCGGGGACTGGAATACGCAGTATTTT.

The J gene is TRBJ2-7, the V gene TRBV5-6; 7 bases are a match to TRBD1. CDR3 length: 13 residues. The J segment lost 2 bases and the V segment lost 4 bases, leaving 3 bases of the junction unmatched. Germline assignment: CDR1 SGHDT and CDR2 YYEEEE. In DNA form, the CDR3 reads TGTGCCAGCAGCATAGGGACAGCCTACGAGCAGTACTTC. Translated: CASSIGTAYEQYF.

The table lists this clone with a few counts. The V call is TRBV30, the J call TRBJ2-6, with D possibly TRBD1 on 6 matching bases. Germline V CDR1 and CDR2: GTSNPN, SVGIG (reference sequence). The CDR3 is made up of 14 amino acids. The V end lost 3 bases, the J end lost 4 bases, and 10 bases lay between the germline ends. Written as DNA, the CDR3 is TGTGCCTGGAGGCCAGGGGTGGGGGCCAACGTCCTGACTTTC. It codes for CAWRPGVGANVLTF.

The chain recombines TRBV4-2 with TRBJ2-7, with 11 bases identical to TRBD2. Per the germline V gene, CDR1 is LGHNA and CDR2 is YNFKEQ. The CDR3 sequence is 15 residues long. V gave up 2 bases and J gave up 3 bases; unmatched junction bases: 3. The CDR3 DNA follows: TGTGCCAGCAGCCAACACACTAGCGGGAGCTACGAGCAGTACTTC. It is translated as CASSQHTSGSYEQYF.

The chain carries TRBV30 and TRBJ1-6; D possibly corresponds to TRBD1 (6 bases). The V end was cut by 4 bases, the J end by 10 bases, with 17 bases between. The germline CDR1 and CDR2 sequences are GTSNPN and SVGIG (reference sequence). The CDR3 spans 14 residues. CDR3 DNA: TGTGCCTGGAATTCTTACAGGGAACCATCACCCCTCCACTTT. This codes for CAWNSYREPSPLHF.

The chain employs TRBV5-6 and TRBJ2-5; 9 bases are shared with TRBD1. The DNA matches TRBJ2-7 better at its end, which makes the J call doubtful. The CDR3 length is 14 residues. Germline values: CDR1 SGHDT, CDR2 YYEEEE. The CDR3 region is CASSPRTGEGEQYF. The CDR3 DNA reads TGTGCCAGCAGCCCTCGGACAGGGGAGGGCGAGCAGTACTTC.

The gene calls are TRBV2 and TRBJ2-1; 11 bases are a match to TRBD2. V was pared by 5 bases and J by 2 bases, with 2 bases of the junction left unmatched. Looked up from germline, CDR1 is SNHLY and CDR2 is FYNNEI. This CDR3 has 15 amino acids. CDR3 protein: CASSIAGGTYNEQFF. CDR3 bases: TGTGCCAGCAGTATAGCGGGGGGGACCTACAATGAGCAGTTCTTC.

The rearrangement joins TRBV7-9 to TRBJ2-3, with TRBD2 matching over 9 bases. The V gene end was trimmed by 6 bases and the J gene end by 2 bases; junction bases not matched to a gene: 6. CDR3 length: 15 residues. The germline V gene encodes CDR1 SEHNR and CDR2 FQNEAQ (reference sequence). Here the CDR3 reads CASRRLAVFTDTQYF. CDR3 DNA: TGTGCCAGCAGGCGACTAGCGGTATTCACAGATACGCAGTATTTT.

The table lists this clone with a count of one. CDR3 nucleotide sequence: TGTGCCAGCAGTTTAGGGGCTGTCCCTAGCACAGATACGCAGTATTTT. Translation: CASSLGAVPSTDTQYF. The chain is built from TRBV28 and TRBJ2-3, with D possibly TRBD1 on 5 matching bases. V was clipped by 2 bases and J by 0 bases, with 12 bases between them. The CDR3 runs to 16 residues. Germline lookup yields CDR1 MDHEN and CDR2 SYDVKM.

The CDR3 spells CASSLSEQPNEKLFF. The CDR3 DNA sequence: TGTGCCAGCAGCCTTTCGGAACAGCCGAATGAAAAACTGTTTTTT. The V call is TRBV4-2, the J call TRBJ1-4, with D unclear. Germline CDR1 reads LGHNA; CDR2 reads YNFKEQ. V dropped 4 bases and J dropped 5 bases, with 14 bases sitting between them. The CDR3 spans 15 residues.

The V gene is TRBV29-1, the J gene TRBJ2-5; TRBD1 agrees at 9 bases. The V gene end was trimmed by 6 bases and the J gene end by 3 bases; junction bases not matched to a gene: 5. The CDR3 totals 13 residues. Germline-derived CDR1 and CDR2 are SQVTM and ANQGSEA. The CDR3 nucleotides are TGCAGCGTAAGGACAGGGGAAAAAGAGACCCAGTACTTC. Its protein is CSVRTGEKETQYF.

The chain uses TRBV7-9 and TRBJ2-1; 7 bases are a match to TRBD1. From germline, CDR1 is SEHNR and CDR2 FQNEAQ (reference sequence). This CDR3 is 13 amino acids long. V lost 5 bases and J lost 8; bases outside the gene matches: 6. As DNA, the CDR3 is TGTGCCAGCAGCGTGACAGGGTTAGATGAGCAGTTCTTC. Translated: CASSVTGLDEQFF.

The genes are TRBV5-4 and TRBJ2-1; the match to TRBD2 covers 10 bases. In germline, CDR1 is SGHNT, CDR2 YYREEE (reference sequence). The CDR3 has 17 amino acids. V trimming: 4 bases; J trimming: 3 bases; junction bases outside the gene matches: 10. Here the CDR3 reads CASSQPPLAGVYNEQFF. In DNA, the CDR3 is TGTGCCAGCAGCCAACCCCCCCTAGCGGGGGTCTACAATGAGCAGTTCTTC. Looking up the rest from reference TRBV5-4 and TRBJ2-1 gives the full variable domain: ETGVTQSPTHLIKTRGQQVTLRCSSQSGHNTVSWYQQALGQGPQFIFQYYREEENGRGNFPPRFSGLQFPNYSSELNVNALELDDSALYLCASSQPPLAGVYNEQFFGPGTRLTVL.

This chain connects TRBV18 to TRBJ1-2; D is unresolved. V was clipped by 3 bases and J by 3 bases, with 11 bases between them. The CDR3 has 14 residues. Per germline, CDR1 KGHSH and CDR2 LQKENI. CDR3 in DNA: TGTGCCAGCTCACCCCCCCTCCGGGACTATGGCTACACCTTC. It translates to CASSPPLRDYGYTF.

This clone was detected once. This chain joins TRBV7-9 and TRBJ1-5; 12 bases map to TRBD1. V shed 1 base, J shed 7 bases, and the junction held 8 bases outside the gene matches. The CDR3 spans 17 residues. Germline CDR1 reads SEHNR; CDR2 reads FQNEAQ (reference sequence). Here the CDR3 reads CASSLDPGTGGLQPQHF. The CDR3 DNA is TGTGCCAGCAGCTTAGACCCCGGGACAGGGGGCTTACAGCCCCAGCATTTT.

V and J are TRBV28 and TRBJ2-7; TRBD1 agrees at 11 bases. The CDR3 has 16 residues. Per the germline V gene, CDR1 is MDHEN and CDR2 is SYDVKM. Trimming cost V 6 bases and J 4 bases; bases outside gene matches: 11. The CDR3 spells CASSQRTGGLFYEQYF. The CDR3, as DNA: TGTGCCAGCAGCCAGAGGACAGGGGGCTTGTTTTACGAGCAGTACTTC.

The chain couples TRBV11-1 to TRBJ2-5; 13 bases are shared with TRBD2. This CDR3 has 18 residues. Germline CDR1 is SGHAT and CDR2 is FQDESV (reference sequence). With 5 bases clipped from V and 2 bases from J, the junction kept 11 bases outside the gene matches. DNA of the CDR3: TGTGCCAGCAGCCTTGGGCGGGGACTAGCGGGGCTTCAAGAGACCCAGTACTTC. This translates into CASSLGRGLAGLQETQYF.

This clone has more than one count but fewer than ten. The chain carries TRBV11-2 and TRBJ1-4; 9 bases fit TRBD1. Germline trimming cut 5 bases from V and 10 bases from J; bases unmatched to any gene: 8. The CDR3 has 14 amino acids. Germline assignment: CDR1 SGHAT and CDR2 FQNNGV. The CDR3 region is CASSPGTGLAKLFF. CDR3 DNA sequence: TGTGCCAGCAGCCCTGGGACAGGGCTGGCAAAACTGTTTTTT.

V gene TRBV5-5 combines with J gene TRBJ2-7; unclear D gene. Germline CDR1 is SGHKS and CDR2 is YYEKEE (reference sequence). The CDR3 loop spans 13 amino acids. Trimming removed 1 base at V and 2 bases at J, with 7 bases between. CDR3 sequence: CASSLTYTYEQYF. The CDR3 bases are TGTGCCAGCAGCTTGACATATACCTACGAGCAGTACTTC.

The V gene is TRBV5-1, the J gene TRBJ1-6, with a weak D call TRBD1 (6 bases). There are 14 residues in the CDR3. Trimming shortened V by 5 bases and J by 5 bases, and 11 bases separated the two germline ends. Germline assignment: CDR1 SGHRS and CDR2 YFSETQ. CDR3 amino acids: CASSTRQDNSPLHF. The DNA of the CDR3 is TGCGCCAGCAGTACCCGACAGGATAATTCACCCCTCCACTTT.

V is TRBV19 and J is TRBJ1-5; 7 nucleotides match TRBD1. J was trimmed by 1 base and V by 9 bases; bases with no gene match: 9. Germline-derived CDR1 and CDR2 are LNHDA and SQIVND (reference sequence). The CDR3 contains 15 residues. The CDR3 DNA follows: TGTGCCAGCACCACGACAGGGTCAAGCAATCAGCCCCAGCATTTT. Amino acid sequence: CASTTTGSSNQPQHF.